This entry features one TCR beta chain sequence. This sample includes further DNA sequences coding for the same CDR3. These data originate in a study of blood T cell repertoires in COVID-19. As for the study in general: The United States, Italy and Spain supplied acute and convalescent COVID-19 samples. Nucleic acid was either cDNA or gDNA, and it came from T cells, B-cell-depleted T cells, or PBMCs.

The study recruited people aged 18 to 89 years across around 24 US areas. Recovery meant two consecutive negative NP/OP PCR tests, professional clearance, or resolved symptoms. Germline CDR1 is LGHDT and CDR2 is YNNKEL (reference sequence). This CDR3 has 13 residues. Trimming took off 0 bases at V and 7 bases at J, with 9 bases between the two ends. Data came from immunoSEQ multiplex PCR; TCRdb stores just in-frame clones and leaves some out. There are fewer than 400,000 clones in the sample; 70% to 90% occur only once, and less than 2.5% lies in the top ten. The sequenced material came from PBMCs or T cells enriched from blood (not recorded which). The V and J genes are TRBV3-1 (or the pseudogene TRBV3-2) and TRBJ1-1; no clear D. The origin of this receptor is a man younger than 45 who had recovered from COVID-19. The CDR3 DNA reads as TGTGCCAGCAGCCAAGATCGGTACGGTGAAGCTTTCTTT. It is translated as CASSQDRYGEAFF.